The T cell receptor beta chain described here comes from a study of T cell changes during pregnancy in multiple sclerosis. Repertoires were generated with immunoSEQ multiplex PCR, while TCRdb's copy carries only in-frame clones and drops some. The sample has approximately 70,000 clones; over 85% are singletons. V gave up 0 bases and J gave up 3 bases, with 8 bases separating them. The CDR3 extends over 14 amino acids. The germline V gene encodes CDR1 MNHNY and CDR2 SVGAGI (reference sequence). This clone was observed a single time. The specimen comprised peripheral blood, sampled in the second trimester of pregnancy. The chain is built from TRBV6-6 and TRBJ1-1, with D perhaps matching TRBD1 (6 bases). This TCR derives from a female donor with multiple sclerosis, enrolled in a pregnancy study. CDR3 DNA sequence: TGTGCCAGCAGTTACTCAGAGGGGGACACTGAAGCTTTCTTT. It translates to CASSYSEGDTEAFF.